What follows is one T cell receptor beta chain and its context. This sample was taken from a study of CD8 T cells in Susac syndrome. The V end lost 5 bases, the J end lost 5 bases, and 12 bases lay between the germline ends. The CDR3 sequence is 13 residues long. Per the germline V gene, CDR1 is SGHAT and CDR2 is FQNNGV. Random hexamers were used to reverse transcribe roughly 0.5 to 1 ug of RNA. MiXCR was run by TCRdb on the immunoSEQ multiplex PCR reads, yielding one entry per CDR3 protein. Seen here are hundreds of thousands of distinct CDR3 sequences, around 93% observed once, and the top ten hold less than 0.075%.

The chain uses TRBV11-2 and TRBJ2-5; unclear D gene. The TCR originated in a human donor with multiple sclerosis. Sequencing was performed on CD4+ T cells from PBMCs. The DNA for the CDR3 is TGTGCCAGCAGCCCCCCGGGCGCCGAGACCCAGTACTTC. Translated: CASSPPGAETQYF.